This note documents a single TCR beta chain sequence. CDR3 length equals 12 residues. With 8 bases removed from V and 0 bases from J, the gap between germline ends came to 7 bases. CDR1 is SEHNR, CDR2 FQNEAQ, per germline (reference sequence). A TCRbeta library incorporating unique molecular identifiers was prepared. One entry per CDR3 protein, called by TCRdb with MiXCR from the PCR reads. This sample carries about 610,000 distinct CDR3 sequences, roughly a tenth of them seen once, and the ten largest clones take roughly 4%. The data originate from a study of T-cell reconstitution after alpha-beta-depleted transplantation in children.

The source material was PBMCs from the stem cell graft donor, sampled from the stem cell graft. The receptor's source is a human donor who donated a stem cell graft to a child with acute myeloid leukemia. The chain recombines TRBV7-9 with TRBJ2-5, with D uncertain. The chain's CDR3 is CASAAHQETQYF. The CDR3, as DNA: TGTGCCAGCGCCGCTCACCAAGAGACCCAGTACTTC. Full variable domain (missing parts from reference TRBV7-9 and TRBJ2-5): DTGVSQNPRHKITKRGQNVTFRCDPISEHNRLYWYRQTLGQGPEFLTYFQNEAQLEKSRLLSDRFSAERPKGSFSTLEIQRTEQGDSAMYLCASAAHQETQYFGPGTRLLVL.